This record covers a single T cell receptor (beta chain). The data derive from a study of blood T cell repertoires in COVID-19. Study summary: The United States, Italy and Spain provided the acute and convalescent COVID-19 samples. PBMCs, B-cell-depleted T cells, or T cells were the source of the cDNA or gDNA that made up the material.

Authors' processing steps: The assay estimated nucleated cells by amplifying reference gene primers. The protocol was immunoSEQ multiplex PCR, while the TCRdb copy is restricted to in-frame clones and leaves out a portion. The D gene and trimming were derived from the DNA, and the V and J assignments and clone size from that table. The table includes 150,000 to 200,000 clones, around 85% detected once. The length of the CDR3 is 19 residues. The V gene is TRBV7-5, the J gene TRBJ2-7; TRBD2 is the table's D call, not checked against the DNA. TRBV7-5 is classified as a pseudogene. The specimen was peripheral blood. This sequence was found in a man aged 60 to 75 with acute or convalescent COVID-19. CDR3 in amino acids: CVRSLFSRWWGLSPHEQYF. The DNA of the CDR3 is TGTGTCAGAAGCTTATTCTCCAGGTGGTGGGGACTCTCACCCCACGAGCAGTACTTC.